Each of the 3 T cell receptor beta chains below was sequenced from the same sample in a study of blood T cell repertoires in COVID-19. Sequencing was performed with immunoSEQ multiplex PCR; in TCRdb, only in-frame clones are kept and a portion is missing. The sample contains 150,000 to 200,000 clones, approximately 80% of which appear only once. Sequenced: PBMCs or T cells enriched from blood (not recorded which). Receptors originate from a woman aged 60-75 years who had recovered from COVID-19.

This chain connects TRBV11-3 to TRBJ1-2; unclear D gene. The CDR3 is 12 residues long. V gave up 1 base and J gave up 8 bases, with 8 bases separating them. Looked up from germline, CDR1 is SGHNT and CDR2 is YENEEA. The CDR3 spells CASSLGFRGYTF. CDR3 DNA: TGTGCCAGCAGCTTAGGATTTCGGGGCTACACCTTC.

CDR3 loop: CASSPGTSGTQETQYF. The CDR3, as DNA: TGTGCCAGCTCACCAGGGACTAGCGGGACCCAAGAGACCCAGTACTTC. V usage is TRBV18 and J usage is TRBJ2-5, with 13 bases that match TRBD2. The germline V gene encodes CDR1 KGHSH and CDR2 LQKENI. There are 16 residues in the CDR3. V lost 2 bases, J lost 1 base, and 1 base stayed unmatched.

V gene TRBV2 combines with J gene TRBJ1-5; no reliable D call. The CDR3 has 15 amino acids. Germline assignment: CDR1 SNHLY and CDR2 FYNNEI. Trimming left V 4 bases short and J 5 bases short, with 15 bases between. The CDR3 nucleotides read TGTGCCAGCAGTGCAACGCACCGCGGGGATCAGCCCCAGCATTTT. Translated, it gives CASSATHRGDQPQHF.